This T cell receptor beta chain was identified during a study of shared T cell receptors in the human thymus. Germline lookup yields CDR1 SGHNT and CDR2 YYREEE (reference sequence). The CDR3 is 14 residues long. With V trimmed by 3 bases and J by 5 bases, 5 bases remained unmatched. Repertoires were generated with immunoSEQ multiplex PCR, while TCRdb's copy carries only in-frame clones and drops some. The repertoire holds about 660,000 clones, with approximately 89% as singletons. The data also belong to a second study, concerning human thymus T cells. From that second work: Resections obtained during corrective heart surgery supplied the thymus tissue. It looked as if thymic and blood repertoires used V and J genes in a biased way. Highly overlapping thymic repertoires among unrelated individuals were reported in related research.

The TCR sequence derives from a boy younger than two with a congenital heart defect. The V and J genes are TRBV5-4 and TRBJ2-5; 9 bases are a match to TRBD1. Sequencing was done on a sample of thymocytes. In DNA, the CDR3 is TGTGCCAGCAGCTCCCAAGACAGGGGGGAGACCCAGTACTTC. Translated: CASSSQDRGETQYF.